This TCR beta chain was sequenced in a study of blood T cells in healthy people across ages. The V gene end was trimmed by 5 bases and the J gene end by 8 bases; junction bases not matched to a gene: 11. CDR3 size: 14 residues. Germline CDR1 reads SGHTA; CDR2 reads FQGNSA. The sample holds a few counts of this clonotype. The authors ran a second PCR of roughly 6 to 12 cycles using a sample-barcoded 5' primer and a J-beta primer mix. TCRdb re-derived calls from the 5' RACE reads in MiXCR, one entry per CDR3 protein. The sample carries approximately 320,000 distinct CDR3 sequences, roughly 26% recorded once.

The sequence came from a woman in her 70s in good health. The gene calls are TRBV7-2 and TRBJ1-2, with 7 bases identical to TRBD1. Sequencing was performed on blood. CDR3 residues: CASSPDRDSGGYTF. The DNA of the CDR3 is TGTGCCAGCAGCCCCGACAGGGACTCAGGCGGCTACACCTTC.